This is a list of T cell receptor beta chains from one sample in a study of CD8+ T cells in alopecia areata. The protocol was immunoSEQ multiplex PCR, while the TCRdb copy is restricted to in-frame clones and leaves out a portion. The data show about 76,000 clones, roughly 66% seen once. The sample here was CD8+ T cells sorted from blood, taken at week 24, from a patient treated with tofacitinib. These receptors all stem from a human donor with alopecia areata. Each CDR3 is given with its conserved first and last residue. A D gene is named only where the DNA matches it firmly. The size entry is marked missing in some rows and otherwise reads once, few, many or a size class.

CDR3: CASSQAPPGQGPLHF
DNA: TGTGCCAGCAGCCAAGCCCCACCGGGACAGGGGCCCCTCCACTTT
D: TRBD1
size: .
J: TRBJ1-6
V: TRBV14

CDR3: CASRSGLNEQFF
DNA: TGCGCCAGCAGAAGCGGGCTGAATGAGCAGTTCTTC
D: .
size: .
J: TRBJ2-1
V: TRBV5-1

CDR3: CSVVGLAGGPGETQYF
DNA: TGCAGCGTTGTGGGACTAGCGGGAGGGCCTGGGGAGACCCAGTACTTC
D: TRBD2
size: .
J: TRBJ2-5
V: TRBV29-1

CDR3: CASSWGTTAGEQYF
DNA: TGTGCCAGCAGCTGGGGGACTACCGCTGGGGAGCAGTACTTC
D: TRBD2
size: .
J: TRBJ2-7
V: TRBV13

CDR3: CASSLVAPWSGELFF
DNA: TGCGCCAGCAGCTTGGTAGCACCATGGTCCGGGGAGCTGTTTTTT
D: .
size: .
J: TRBJ2-2
V: TRBV5-1

CDR3: CASSQAGDRWTEAFF
DNA: TGCGCCAGCAGCCAAGCGGGGGACAGATGGACTGAAGCTTTCTTT
D: TRBD1
size: .
J: TRBJ1-1
V: TRBV4-3

CDR3: CSVETSGGPQRDTQYF
DNA: TGCAGCGTTGAGACTAGCGGGGGCCCACAGCGAGATACGCAGTATTTT
D: TRBD2
size: .
J: TRBJ2-3
V: TRBV29-1

CDR3: CASSPRGAGPQIDYGYTF
DNA: TGCGCCAGCAGCCCCAGGGGTGCAGGGCCTCAAATCGACTATGGCTACACCTTC
D: .
size: once
J: TRBJ1-2
V: TRBV5-1

CDR3: CASSAGLADYNEQFF
DNA: TGTGCCAGCAGTGCGGGACTAGCGGACTACAATGAGCAGTTCTTC
D: TRBD2
size: .
J: TRBJ2-1
V: TRBV6-5

CDR3: CASSLSGSLGYTF
DNA: TGTGCCAGCAGCTTATCAGGGTCCCTTGGCTACACCTTC
D: .
size: .
J: TRBJ1-2
V: TRBV7-2

CDR3: CASSQDLGPTDTQYF
DNA: TGTGCCAGCAGCCAAGATCTAGGCCCCACAGATACGCAGTATTTT
D: .
size: .
J: TRBJ2-3
V: TRBV14

CDR3: CASSQGGGSYNEQFF
DNA: TGCGCCAGCAGCCAAGGTGGCGGCTCCTACAATGAGCAGTTCTTC
D: .
size: .
J: TRBJ2-1
V: TRBV4-3

CDR3: CASSRTGPGELFF
DNA: TGCGCCAGCAGTCGGACAGGCCCCGGGGAGCTGTTTTTT
D: TRBD1
size: .
J: TRBJ2-2
V: TRBV5-1

CDR3: CASSISWNNEQFF
DNA: TGTGCCAGCAGTATAAGTTGGAACAATGAGCAGTTCTTC
D: .
size: .
J: TRBJ2-1
V: TRBV28

CDR3: CASSFDGNSGANVLTF
DNA: TGTGCCAGCAGTTTCGACGGAAACTCTGGGGCCAACGTCCTGACTTTC
D: .
size: medium-sized
J: TRBJ2-6
V: TRBV6-5

CDR3: CASSESASNSPLHF
DNA: TGTGCCAGCAGTGAATCCGCAAGTAATTCACCCCTCCACTTT
D: .
size: .
J: TRBJ1-6
V: TRBV6-1

CDR3: CASSQDETSGETQYF
DNA: TGCGCCAGCAGCCAAGATGAGACATCCGGCGAGACCCAGTACTTC
D: .
size: .
J: TRBJ2-5
V: TRBV4-3

CDR3: CSVVGTGAYNEQLF
DNA: .
D: .
size: .
J: TRBJ2-1
V: TRBV29-1

CDR3: CASSELWHLNQPQHF
DNA: TGTGCCAGCAGTGAACTGTGGCACCTGAATCAGCCCCAGCATTTT
D: .
size: .
J: TRBJ1-5
V: TRBV2

CDR3: CASYLGGTDQPQHF
DNA: TGTGCCAGCTATCTAGGGGGGACCGATCAGCCCCAGCATTTT
D: .
size: .
J: TRBJ1-5
V: TRBV6-5

CDR3: CASSDIVGAGHRETQYF
DNA: TGTGCCAGCAGTGATATTGTCGGTGCGGGGCACCGGGAGACCCAGTACTTC
D: .
size: .
J: TRBJ2-5
V: TRBV6-1

CDR3: CASSEAFFGVSYNSPLHF
DNA: TGTGCCAGCAGTGAAGCCTTTTTCGGGGTCTCCTATAATTCACCCCTCCACTTT
D: .
size: .
J: TRBJ1-6
V: TRBV2

CDR3: CASSSNDRGITGANVLTF
DNA: TGTGCCAGCAGCTCCAATGACAGGGGAATAACTGGGGCCAACGTCCTGACTTTC
D: TRBD1
size: .
J: TRBJ2-6
V: TRBV7-2

CDR3: CASSPGQAAYNEQFF
DNA: TGTGCCAGCAGCCCCGGACAGGCCGCTTACAATGAGCAGTTCTTC
D: TRBD1
size: .
J: TRBJ2-1
V: TRBV13

CDR3: CASSTGTMNTEAFF
DNA: TGTGCCAGCAGTACAGGGACAATGAACACTGAAGCTTTCTTT
D: .
size: .
J: TRBJ1-1
V: TRBV27

CDR3: CASSHLTGGGNGYTF
DNA: TGCGCCAGCAGCCACCTCACCGGGGGAGGGAATGGCTACACCTTC
D: .
size: .
J: TRBJ1-2
V: TRBV4-1

CDR3: CASSLPHGGRMKTKNIQYF
DNA: TGTGCCAGCAGTCTCCCCCATGGCGGGAGGATGAAAACCAAAAACATTCAGTACTTC
D: TRBD2
size: .
J: TRBJ2-4
V: TRBV28

CDR3: CASSLGQAYNEQFF
DNA: TGTGCCAGCAGTTTAGGACAGGCCTACAATGAGCAGTTCTTC
D: TRBD1
size: .
J: TRBJ2-1
V: TRBV27

CDR3: CASSQGGGMNTEAFF
DNA: TGCGCCAGCAGCCAAGGTGGGGGTATGAACACTGAAGCTTTCTTT
D: .
size: .
J: TRBJ1-1
V: TRBV4-1

CDR3: CASSQDEGITEAFF
DNA: TGCGCCAGCAGCCAAGACGAAGGGATCACTGAAGCTTTCTTT
D: .
size: few
J: TRBJ1-1
V: TRBV4-1

CDR3: CASSVSGTNTGELFF
DNA: TGTGCCAGCAGCGTAAGCGGTACGAACACCGGGGAGCTGTTTTTT
D: .
size: .
J: TRBJ2-2
V: TRBV9

CDR3: CASSPTGDYEQYF
DNA: TGTGCCAGCAGTCCTACGGGGGACTACGAGCAGTACTTC
D: .
size: few
J: TRBJ2-7
V: TRBV28

CDR3: CASSLDTDTQYF
DNA: TGTGCCAGCAGCTTGGACACAGATACGCAGTATTTT
D: .
size: .
J: TRBJ2-3
V: TRBV11-1

CDR3: CASSPFASGSAGELFF
DNA: TGCGCCAGCAGCCCATTTGCTAGCGGGAGTGCCGGGGAGCTGTTTTTT
D: TRBD2
size: .
J: TRBJ2-2
V: TRBV5-1

CDR3: CASSSLPGQGPPEAFF
DNA: TGTGCCAGCAGCTCCCTCCCCGGACAGGGACCCCCTGAAGCTTTCTTT
D: TRBD1
size: few
J: TRBJ1-1
V: TRBV7-9

CDR3: CASRFNQAGAAEVQYF
DNA: TGCGCCAGCAGATTCAACCAAGCGGGAGCCGCTGAGGTGCAGTACTTC
D: TRBD2
size: once
J: TRBJ2-7
V: TRBV5-1

CDR3: CASSFGAEAFF
DNA: TGCGCCAGCAGCTTCGGGGCTGAAGCTTTCTTT
D: .
size: few
J: TRBJ1-1
V: TRBV5-1

CDR3: CASSITSGEYNEQFF
DNA: TGTGCCAGCAGCATAACTAGCGGGGAGTACAATGAGCAGTTCTTC
D: TRBD2
size: .
J: TRBJ2-1
V: TRBV7-6

CDR3: CASSQDRTGGYGYTF
DNA: TGCGCCAGCAGCCAAGACAGGACAGGGGGCTATGGCTACACCTTC
D: TRBD1
size: .
J: TRBJ1-2
V: TRBV4-1

CDR3: CASSPGGLGGTDTQYF
DNA: TGCGCCAGCAGCCCGGGAGGGCTAGGAGGGACAGATACGCAGTATTTT
D: TRBD2
size: .
J: TRBJ2-3
V: TRBV4-1

CDR3: CASSFRGTGVDEQYF
DNA: TGTGCCAGCAGCTTCCGGGGGACAGGGGTCGACGAGCAGTACTTC
D: TRBD1
size: .
J: TRBJ2-7
V: TRBV11-2

CDR3: CASRISGSTNTQYF
DNA: TGTGCCAGCAGGATTAGCGGGAGTACAAATACGCAGTATTTT
D: TRBD2
size: .
J: TRBJ2-3
V: TRBV13